This T cell receptor beta chain was identified in a study of T cells in Graves' hyperthyroidism and ophthalmopathy. Study results and caveats: Stable hyperthyroidism was separated from ophthalmopathy by a model based on 13 V-J features. Most clonotypes that expanded in the thyroid above 0.001 also showed up in blood.

As to this clonotype: Its antigen is still unknown.

TCR beta CDR3 sequences were amplified from RNA transcripts. Researchers ran a first-round RT-PCR on the TCR CDR3 using the HTBI primer set. TCRdb analysed the multiplex PCR reads with MiXCR anew, one entry per CDR3 protein. The data contain approximately 98,000 distinct CDR3 sequences, around 40% of them seen just once; the ten biggest clones take up 10% to 13%. The hyperthyroidism was newly diagnosed and had lasted under 2 months; the patients were aged 18 to 65. It was uncontrolled infection, other autoimmune disease, pregnancy or lactation that excluded patients. V was pared by 1 base and J by 1 base, with 9 bases between. CDR3 length: 15 amino acids. Looked up from germline, CDR1 is SGDLS and CDR2 is YYNGEE.

The TCR sequence derives from a woman aged 30 to 39 with Graves' hyperthyroidism. Sequencing was carried out using peripheral blood or thyroid tissue (not recorded which). The V call is TRBV9, the J call TRBJ1-5; tentatively, D is TRBD1 (5 bases). DNA for the CDR3: TGTGCCAGCAGCGTAACGTGGGGGAGCAATCAGCCCCAGCATTTT. Encoded protein: CASSVTWGSNQPQHF.